This TCR beta chain was identified in a study of cytomegalovirus exposure and HLA in healthy donors. Points from the study as a whole: In an earlier analysis, in some 540 donors, most V segments appeared productive either ~87% or ~30% of the time. Further analysis, carried out later, found HLA-associated TCR beta chains more clonally expanded than equally common other chains.

This clone was seen just once. What it binds is not known. At the DNA level, this CDR3 is encoded by other sequences in the same sample as well. Healthy people donating bone marrow made up the donors. The CDR3 totals 14 residues. CDR1 and CDR2 from the germline V gene are SGHRS and YFSETQ. Germline trimming cut 4 bases from V and 11 bases from J; bases unmatched to any gene: 11. The PCR employed 60 Vbeta primers together with 13 Jbeta primers. Some clones are missing from TCRdb's copy, which holds only in-frame ones; the method was immunoSEQ multiplex PCR. The sample contains more than 150,000 clones, approximately 80% of which appear only once.

This sequence joins TRBV5-1 and TRBJ1-1; 10 positions agree with TRBD1. This sequence originates from a boy aged 5-17 years in good health and CMV-seronegative. Sequencing was done on a sample of PBMCs. In nucleotides, the CDR3 is TGCGCCAGCAGCGGGGGACAGGGGACCGAGGGGGCTTTCTTT. This encodes CASSGGQGTEGAFF. Looking up the rest from reference TRBV5-1 and TRBJ1-1 gives the full variable domain: KAGVTQTPRYLIKTRGQQVTLSCSPISGHRSVSWYQQTPGQGLQFLFEYFSETQRNKGNFPGRFSGRQFSNSRSEMNVSTLELGDSALYLCASSGGQGTEGAFFGQGTRLTVV.